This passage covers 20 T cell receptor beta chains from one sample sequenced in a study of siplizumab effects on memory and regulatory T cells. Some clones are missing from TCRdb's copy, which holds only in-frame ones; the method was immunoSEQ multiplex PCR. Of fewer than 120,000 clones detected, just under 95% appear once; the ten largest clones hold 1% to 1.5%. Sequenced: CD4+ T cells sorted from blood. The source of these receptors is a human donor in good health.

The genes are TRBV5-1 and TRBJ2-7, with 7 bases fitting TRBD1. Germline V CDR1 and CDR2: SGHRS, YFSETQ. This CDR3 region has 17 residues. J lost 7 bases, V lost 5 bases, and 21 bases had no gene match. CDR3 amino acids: CASRPGQAATHHLEQYF. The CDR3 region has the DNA TGCGCCAGCAGACCAGGACAGGCGGCGACACACCACCTTGAGCAGTACTTC.

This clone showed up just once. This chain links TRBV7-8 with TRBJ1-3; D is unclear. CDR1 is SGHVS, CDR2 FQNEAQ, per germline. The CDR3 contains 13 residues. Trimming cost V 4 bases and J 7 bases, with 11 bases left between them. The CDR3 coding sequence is TGTGCCAGCAGCTCGGACGGATTGAACACCATATATTTT. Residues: CASSSDGLNTIYF.

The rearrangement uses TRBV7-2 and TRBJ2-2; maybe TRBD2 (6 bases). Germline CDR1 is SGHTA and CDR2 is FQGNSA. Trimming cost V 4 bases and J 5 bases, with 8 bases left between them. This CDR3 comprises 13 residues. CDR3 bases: TGTGCCAGCAGCTCCCGGGGGACCGGGGAGCTGTTTTTT. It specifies CASSSRGTGELFF.

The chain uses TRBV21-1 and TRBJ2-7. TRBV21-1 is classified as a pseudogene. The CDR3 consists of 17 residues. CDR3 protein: CASSKRDPGARRDEQYF. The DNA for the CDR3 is TGTGCCAGCAGCAAAAGAGATCCAGGGGCGAGGAGGGACGAGCAGTACTTC.

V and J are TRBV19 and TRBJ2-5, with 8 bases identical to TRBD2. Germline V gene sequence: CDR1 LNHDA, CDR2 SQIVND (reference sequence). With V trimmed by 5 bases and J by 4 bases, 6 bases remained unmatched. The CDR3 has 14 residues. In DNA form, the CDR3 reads TGTGCCAGTAGTCCGGGGGGGCGCAGAGAGACCCAGTACTTC. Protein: CASSPGGRRETQYF.

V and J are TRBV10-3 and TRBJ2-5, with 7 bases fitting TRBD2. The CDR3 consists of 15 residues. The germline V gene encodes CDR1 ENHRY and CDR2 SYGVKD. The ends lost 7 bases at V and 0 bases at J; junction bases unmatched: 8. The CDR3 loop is CAIKEASGNQETQYF. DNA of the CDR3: TGTGCCATCAAGGAGGCTAGCGGAAACCAAGAGACCCAGTACTTC.

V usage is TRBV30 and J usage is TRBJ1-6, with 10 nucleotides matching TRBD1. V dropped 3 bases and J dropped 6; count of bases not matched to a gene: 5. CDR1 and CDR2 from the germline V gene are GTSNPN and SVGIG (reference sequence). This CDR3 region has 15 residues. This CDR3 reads CAWSGQGGFNSPLHF. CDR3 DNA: TGTGCCTGGAGCGGACAGGGGGGATTTAATTCACCCCTCCACTTT.

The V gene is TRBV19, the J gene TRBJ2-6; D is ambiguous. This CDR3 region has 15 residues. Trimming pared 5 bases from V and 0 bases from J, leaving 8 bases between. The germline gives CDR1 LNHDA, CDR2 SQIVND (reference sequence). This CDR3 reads CASSVTNSGANVLTF. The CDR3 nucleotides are TGTGCCAGTAGTGTCACGAACTCTGGGGCCAACGTCCTGACTTTC.

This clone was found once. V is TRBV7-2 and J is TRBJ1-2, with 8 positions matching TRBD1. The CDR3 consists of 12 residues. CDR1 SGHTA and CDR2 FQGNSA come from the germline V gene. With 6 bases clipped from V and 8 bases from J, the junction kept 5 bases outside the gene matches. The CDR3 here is CASRRTGQGYTF. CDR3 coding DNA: TGTGCCAGCAGGCGGACAGGGCAGGGCTACACCTTC.

DNA of the CDR3: TGCGCCAGCAGCTTGCTGACAGGCGACTATGGCTACACCTTC. It yields the protein CASSLLTGDYGYTF. V is TRBV5-1 and J is TRBJ1-2, with D perhaps TRBD1 (6 bases). Germline V CDR1 and CDR2: SGHRS, YFSETQ. This CDR3 has 14 amino acids. Trimming stripped 1 base from V and 3 bases from J, with 10 bases between.

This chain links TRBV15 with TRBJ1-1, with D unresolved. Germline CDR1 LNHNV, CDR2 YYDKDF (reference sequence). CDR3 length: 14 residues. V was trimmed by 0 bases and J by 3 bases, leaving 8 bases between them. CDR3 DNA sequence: TGTGCCACCAGCAGAGAGGCAGTGGACACTGAAGCTTTCTTT. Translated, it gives CATSREAVDTEAFF.

Here the CDR3 DNA reads TGTGCCAGCAGCCCAGGGACCAAGCAAGAGACCCAGTACTTC. It translates to CASSPGTKQETQYF. This chain joins TRBV11-3 and TRBJ2-5; D assignment may be TRBD1 or TRBD2 (5 bases each). In germline, CDR1 is SGHNT, CDR2 YENEEA. V was clipped by 5 bases and J by 2 bases, with 12 bases between them. The CDR3 covers 14 residues.

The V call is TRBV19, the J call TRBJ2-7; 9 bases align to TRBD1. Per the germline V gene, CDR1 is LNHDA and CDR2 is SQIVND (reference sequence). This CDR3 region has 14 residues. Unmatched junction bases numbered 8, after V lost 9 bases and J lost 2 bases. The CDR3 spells CASSQQGAAYEQYF. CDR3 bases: TGTGCCAGCAGCCAACAGGGGGCCGCCTACGAGCAGTACTTC.

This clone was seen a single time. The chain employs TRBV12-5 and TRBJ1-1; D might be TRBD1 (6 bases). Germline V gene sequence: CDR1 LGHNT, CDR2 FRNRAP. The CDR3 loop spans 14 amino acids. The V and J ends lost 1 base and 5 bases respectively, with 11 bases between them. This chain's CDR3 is CASGLARGWTEAFF. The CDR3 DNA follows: TGTGCTAGTGGTTTGGCCAGGGGCTGGACTGAAGCTTTCTTT.

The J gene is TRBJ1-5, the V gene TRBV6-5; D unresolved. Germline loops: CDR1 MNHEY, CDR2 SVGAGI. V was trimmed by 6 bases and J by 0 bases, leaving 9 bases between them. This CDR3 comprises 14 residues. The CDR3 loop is CASRESHSNQPQHF. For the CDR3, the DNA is TGTGCCAGCAGAGAAAGCCATAGCAATCAGCCCCAGCATTTT.

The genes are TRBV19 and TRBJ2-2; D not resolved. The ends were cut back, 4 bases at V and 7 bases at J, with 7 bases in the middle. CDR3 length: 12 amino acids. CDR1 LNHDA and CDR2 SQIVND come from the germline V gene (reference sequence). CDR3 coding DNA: TGTGCCAGTAGTACTCAACTCGGGGAGCTGTTTTTT. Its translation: CASSTQLGELFF. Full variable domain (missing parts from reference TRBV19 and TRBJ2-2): DGGITQSPKYLFRKEGQNVTLSCEQNLNHDAMYWYRQDPGQGLRLIYYSQIVNDFQKGDIAEGYSVSREKKESFPLTVTSAQKNPTAFYLCASSTQLGELFFGEGSRLTVL.

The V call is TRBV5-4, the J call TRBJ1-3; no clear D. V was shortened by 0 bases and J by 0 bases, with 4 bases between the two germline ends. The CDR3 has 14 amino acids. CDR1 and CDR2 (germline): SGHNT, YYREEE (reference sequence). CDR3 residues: CASSLDLSGNTIYF. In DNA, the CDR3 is TGTGCCAGCAGCTTGGACCTCTCTGGAAACACCATATATTTT.

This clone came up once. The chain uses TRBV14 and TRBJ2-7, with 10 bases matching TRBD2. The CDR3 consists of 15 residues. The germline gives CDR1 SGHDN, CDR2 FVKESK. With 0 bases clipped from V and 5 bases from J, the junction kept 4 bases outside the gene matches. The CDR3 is CASSQDRTSGNEQYF. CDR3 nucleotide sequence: TGTGCCAGCAGCCAAGATCGAACTAGCGGGAACGAGCAGTACTTC.

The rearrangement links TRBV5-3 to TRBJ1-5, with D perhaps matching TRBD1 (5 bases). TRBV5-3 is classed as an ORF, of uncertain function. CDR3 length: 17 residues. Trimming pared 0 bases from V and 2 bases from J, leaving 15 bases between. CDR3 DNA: TGTGCCAGAAGCTTGGCCGCGACAGAGAGAGGCAATCAGCCCCAGCATTTT. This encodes CARSLAATERGNQPQHF.

The CDR3: CATSREPLTGAVSGYTF. The CDR3 nucleotides are TGTGCCACCAGCAGAGAACCACTGACAGGGGCTGTCAGTGGCTACACCTTC. The chain couples TRBV15 to TRBJ1-2; the match to TRBD1 covers 8 bases. V trimming: 0 bases; J trimming: 7 bases; junction bases outside the gene matches: 13. CDR1 is LNHNV, CDR2 YYDKDF, per germline (reference sequence). This CDR3 region has 17 residues.